This is a list of T cell receptor beta chains from one sample in a study of blood T cell repertoires in COVID-19. The data were produced by immunoSEQ multiplex PCR, yet TCRdb's version contains in-frame clones alone and is incomplete. Of more than 250,000 clones detected, about 87% appear once; the ten largest clones hold 5.3%. The sample was PBMCs or T cells enriched from blood (not recorded which). The receptors here all came from a woman in her 30s who had recovered from COVID-19. The CDR3 runs from the conserved cysteine through the conserved F or W. Each record gives: D gene, V gene, CDR3 protein. D genes are given only for firm matches.

D: NA; V: TRBV7-2; CDR3: CASSLGKGDYGYTF
D: NA; V: TRBV10-3; CDR3: CAISEQGGGDGYTF
D: TRBD2; V: TRBV9; CDR3: CASSVGFTSGDTQYF
D: NA; V: TRBV29-1; CDR3: CGFALTATDTQYF
D: NA; V: TRBV7-2; CDR3: CASSLVPGSYNSPLHF
D: NA; V: TRBV7-2; CDR3: CASSGGRGARLGNGYTF
D: NA; V: TRBV19; CDR3: CASSIERGHPSYEQYF
D: TRBD1; V: TRBV6-5; CDR3: CASRVTGDSGNTIYF
D: TRBD2; V: TRBV11-2; CDR3: CASSLGGAGGGETQYF
D: NA; V: TRBV2; CDR3: CASSALGTRARNTF
D: NA; V: TRBV5-1; CDR3: CASSLRGDNTEAFF
D: NA; V: TRBV6-5; CDR3: CASSYSRLGNTEAFF
D: NA; V: TRBV19; CDR3: CASSQRTDGGYTF
D: TRBD1; V: TRBV7-2; CDR3: CASSSQQGRGYTF
D: TRBD1; V: TRBV12-5; CDR3: CASGARVESQGGEGSGYTF
D: NA; V: TRBV28; CDR3: CASTPNGGTGFGDYGYTF
D: TRBD2; V: TRBV7-2; CDR3: CASSLARTSGLSSYNEQFF
D: NA; V: TRBV5-5; CDR3: CASSLRTVNGGAFF
D: NA; V: TRBV4-3; CDR3: CASSHPSVRRGGQPQHF
D: NA; V: TRBV2; CDR3: CASSEYSGLDYGYTF
D: NA; V: TRBV12-3/TRBV12-4; CDR3: CASSVGRGTEAFF
D: TRBD2; V: TRBV18; CDR3: CASLAGGNEQFF
D: NA; V: TRBV10-1; CDR3: CASSPGVVGGNQPQHF
D: TRBD1; V: TRBV5-1; CDR3: CASSLYGPGQGGSPLHF
D: NA; V: TRBV2; CDR3: CASWESSYNEQFF
D: NA; V: TRBV7-2; CDR3: CASSLARKEQYF
D: NA; V: TRBV5-1; CDR3: CASRQDMDRYSPLHF
D: NA; V: TRBV7-9; CDR3: CASSLQGSTEAFF
D: NA; V: TRBV9; CDR3: CASSVSGEPQQPQHF
D: NA; V: TRBV28; CDR3: CASSPPFRTVEAFF
D: TRBD1; V: TRBV4-3; CDR3: CASSQEMGQGNTEAFF
D: NA; V: TRBV27; CDR3: CASSLSEAFF
D: NA; V: TRBV18; CDR3: CASSPGAADTEAFF
D: TRBD1; V: TRBV7-6; CDR3: CASSPRQGDPQTNEKLFF
D: NA; V: TRBV4-1; CDR3: CASSESGPRSYNEQFF
D: TRBD1; V: TRBV7-6; CDR3: CASSFVTGDSGANVLTF